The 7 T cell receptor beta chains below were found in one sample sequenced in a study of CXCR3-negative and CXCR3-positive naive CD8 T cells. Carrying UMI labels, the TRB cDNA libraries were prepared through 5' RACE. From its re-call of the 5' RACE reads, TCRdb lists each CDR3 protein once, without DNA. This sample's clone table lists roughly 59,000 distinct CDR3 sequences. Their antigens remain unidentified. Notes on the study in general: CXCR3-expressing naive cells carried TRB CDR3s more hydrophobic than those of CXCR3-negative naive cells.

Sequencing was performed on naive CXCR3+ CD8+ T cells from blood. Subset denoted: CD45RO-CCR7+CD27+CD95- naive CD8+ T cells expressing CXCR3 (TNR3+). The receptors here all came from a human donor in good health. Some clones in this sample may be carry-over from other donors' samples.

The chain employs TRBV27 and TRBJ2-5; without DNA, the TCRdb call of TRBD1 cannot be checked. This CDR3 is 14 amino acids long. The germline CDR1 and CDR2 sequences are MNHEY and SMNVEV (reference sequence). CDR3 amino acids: CASNEGASEETQYF.

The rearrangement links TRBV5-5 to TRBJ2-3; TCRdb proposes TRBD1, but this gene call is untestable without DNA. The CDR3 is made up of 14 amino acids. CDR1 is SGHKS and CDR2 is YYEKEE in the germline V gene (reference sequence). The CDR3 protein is CASSLWDSTDTQYF.

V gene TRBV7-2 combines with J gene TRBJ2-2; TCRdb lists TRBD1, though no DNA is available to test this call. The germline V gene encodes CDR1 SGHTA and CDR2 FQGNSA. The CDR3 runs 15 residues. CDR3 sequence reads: CASSYSGQGAGELFF.

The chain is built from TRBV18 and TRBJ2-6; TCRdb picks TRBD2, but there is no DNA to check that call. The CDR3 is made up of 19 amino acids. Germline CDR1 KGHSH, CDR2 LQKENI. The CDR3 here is CASSAGWAQVSSGANVLTF.

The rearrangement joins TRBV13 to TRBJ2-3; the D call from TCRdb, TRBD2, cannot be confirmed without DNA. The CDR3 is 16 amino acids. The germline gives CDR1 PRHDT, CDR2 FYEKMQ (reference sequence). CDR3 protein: CASSLGGREFPDTQYF.

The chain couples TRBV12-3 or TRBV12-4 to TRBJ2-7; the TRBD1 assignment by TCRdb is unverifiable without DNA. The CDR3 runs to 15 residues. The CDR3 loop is CASTLVRGKGYEQYF.

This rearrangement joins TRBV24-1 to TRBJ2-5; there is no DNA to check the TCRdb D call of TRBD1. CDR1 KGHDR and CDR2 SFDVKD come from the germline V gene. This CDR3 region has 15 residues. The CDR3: CATSGPGQGIRAQYF.